Listed below are T cell receptor beta chains from one sample, sequenced in a study of T cell repertoires in cytomegalovirus infection. MiXCR, run by TCRdb on the reads, gives a single entry per CDR3 protein. The profile shows about 500,000 distinct CDR3 sequences, about 33% of them singletons. Their recognized antigens are unknown. Material: cultured PBMCs, obtained from culture after CMV antigen stimulation. Every receptor here comes from a human donor in good health (CMV status not recorded). Some clones in this sample may be carry-over from other donors' samples. The CDR3 runs from the conserved cysteine through the conserved F or W. The D gene is left open where the match is weak. Some rows have no size entry. The others give once, few or many, or a class for an expanded clone.

size,J,V,D,length,DNA,CDR3
few,TRBJ2-7,TRBV7-6,-,13,TGTGCCAGCAGCTCGGACGTAGTATACGAGCAGTACTTC,CASSSDVVYEQYF
few,TRBJ2-1,TRBV15,-,22,TGTGCCACCAGCAGAGATCCCCCCGGGTACAGGGACTTAACGGACTTTTACAATGAGCAGTTCTTC,CATSRDPPGYRDLTDFYNEQFF
few,TRBJ2-7,TRBV5-1,TRBD2,15,TGCGCCAGCAGCTTGGTACTAGCGGGAGAGGACGAGCAGTACTTC,CASSLVLAGEDEQYF
-,TRBJ1-2,TRBV18,TRBD1,14,TGTGCCAGCTCACCAACGACAGGGGGCTTGGGCTACACCTTC,CASSPTTGGLGYTF
-,TRBJ1-2,TRBV28,-,14,TGTGCCAGCAGTACGGACACTGGCTACTATGGCTACACCTTC,CASSTDTGYYGYTF
-,TRBJ1-5,TRBV19,TRBD1,15,TGTGCCAGTAGTACCATGGGACAGGGTGGTCAGCCCCAGCATTTT,CASSTMGQGGQPQHF
few,TRBJ2-7,TRBV10-3,TRBD2,15,TGTGCCATCGGAGTAGCGGGAGACAACTCCTACGAGCAGTACTTC,CAIGVAGDNSYEQYF
-,TRBJ1-5,TRBV20-1,TRBD1,13,TGCAGTGCTAGGACAGGGGGCAATCAGCCCCAGCATTTT,CSARTGGNQPQHF
once,TRBJ1-5,TRBV19,-,16,TGTGCCAGTAGTATAGTCGGGGGAAATAGCAATCAGCCCCAGCATTTT,CASSIVGGNSNQPQHF
-,TRBJ1-4,TRBV5-1,TRBD1,14,TGCGCCAGCAGCGGGGGACAGGGAGGTGAAAAACTGTTTTTT,CASSGGQGGEKLFF
many,TRBJ2-3,TRBV7-2,-,18,TGTGCCAGCAGCCTAGCCGGGACTCAACCCTCGGCGGTAGATACGCAGTATTTT,CASSLAGTQPSAVDTQYF
-,TRBJ2-2,TRBV6-2/TRBV6-3,-,11,TGTGCCAGCAGGACCACCGGGGAGCTGTTTTTT,CASRTTGELFF
-,TRBJ2-2,TRBV28,-,15,TGTGCCAGCAGTTTCGGCGGACAGAACACCGGGGAGCTGTTTTTT,CASSFGGQNTGELFF
-,TRBJ1-1,TRBV12-3/TRBV12-4,-,14,TGTGCCAGCAGTCTCAGAGAATCGAGCACTGAAGCTTTCTTT,CASSLRESSTEAFF
-,TRBJ2-3,TRBV28,-,15,TGTGCCAGCAGTTTGCCGAGTACCTACACAGATACGCAGTATTTT,CASSLPSTYTDTQYF
few,TRBJ1-5,TRBV4-1,-,15,TGCGCCAGCAGCCAAGGGCAGGGAATAAATCAGCCCCAGCATTTT,CASSQGQGINQPQHF
few,TRBJ1-6,TRBV9,-,15,TGTGCCAGCAGCGCGAAACCAGGGGTGGCTTCACCCCTCCACTTT,CASSAKPGVASPLHF
-,TRBJ1-6,TRBV4-3,-,16,TGCGCCAGCAGCCAAGAAGGGCGGCAGACTAACTCACCCCTCCACTTT,CASSQEGRQTNSPLHF
-,TRBJ1-2,TRBV20-1,-,13,TGCAGTGCCCAACACACTACTAACTATGGCTACACCTTC,CSAQHTTNYGYTF
-,TRBJ1-1,TRBV7-3,-,15,TGTGCCAGCAAAAATACCGGGACGGCGGTAGAAGGAGCTTTCTTT,CASKNTGTAVEGAFF
once,TRBJ2-1,TRBV5-6,TRBD2,15,TGTGCCAGCAGCCTGCGGGGGGGCTGGTACAATGAGCAGTTCTTC,CASSLRGGWYNEQFF
-,TRBJ1-2,TRBV5-6,TRBD1,15,TGTGCCAGCAGCCTGACGGGGACAGGACGCTATGGCTACACCTTC,CASSLTGTGRYGYTF
-,TRBJ1-4,TRBV12-3/TRBV12-4,TRBD1,14,TGTGCCAGCAGTTTGGGGACAGGCAAGAAAAAACTGTTTTTT,CASSLGTGKKKLFF
-,TRBJ2-2,TRBV6-1,TRBD2,16,TGTGCCAGCAGTTCCTGGACTAGCGGAAAAACCGGGGAGCTGTTTTTT,CASSSWTSGKTGELFF
-,TRBJ1-6,TRBV18,-,16,TGTGCCAGCTCACCATACCCCCCTCGCCCGAATTCACCCCTCCACTTT,CASSPYPPRPNSPLHF
few,TRBJ2-1,TRBV19,-,13,TGTGCCAGTAGAAGGGTTGTGGACAATGAGCAGTTCTTC,CASRRVVDNEQFF
many,TRBJ1-2,TRBV7-2,-,15,TGTGCCAGCAGCTTAGGACTGGTGGCTAACTATGGCTACACCTTC,CASSLGLVANYGYTF
many,TRBJ1-5,TRBV7-2,-,15,TGTGCCAGCAGCCAGGGACGGGCTAGGAGTCAGCCCCAGCATTTT,CASSQGRARSQPQHF
-,TRBJ2-5,TRBV11-2,TRBD2,17,TGTGCCAGCAGCTTACCAACTCTAGCGGGAGGGCGAGAGACCCAGTACTTC,CASSLPTLAGGRETQYF
-,TRBJ2-5,TRBV20-1,-,12,TGCAGTGCTAGAAAGGAACTCGAGACCCAGTACTTC,CSARKELETQYF
-,TRBJ2-1,TRBV12-3/TRBV12-4,-,15,TGTGCCAGCAGCCGTCGTTCGGTCAGCTACAATGAGCAGTTCTTC,CASSRRSVSYNEQFF
few,TRBJ1-5,TRBV12-3/TRBV12-4,TRBD1,14,TGTGCCAGCAGTAATACAGGGGGCGGCCAGCCCCAGCATTTT,CASSNTGGGQPQHF
few,TRBJ2-3,TRBV7-2,-,15,TGTGCCAGCAGCGCGCGTACGACTAGCACAGATACGCAGTATTTT,CASSARTTSTDTQYF
few,TRBJ2-1,TRBV7-6,-,13,TGTGCCAGCAGCCCCCTCTCCGACGACGAGCAGTTCTTC,CASSPLSDDEQFF
-,TRBJ1-1,TRBV5-6,-,11,TGTGCCAGCAGCTTGGGGATCCTTACCTTCTTT,CASSLGILTFF
-,TRBJ1-2,TRBV27,-,14,TGTGCCAGCAGTTCGGGGGGGGGCGACTATGGCTACACCTTC,CASSSGGGDYGYTF
-,TRBJ2-6,TRBV7-6,TRBD2,18,TGTGCCAGCAGCCAACGGACTAGCGGGAGGGCTGGGGCCAACGTCCTGACTTTC,CASSQRTSGRAGANVLTF
many,TRBJ2-1,TRBV7-6,TRBD2,16,TGTGCCAGCAGCTTTCAAATAAGCGGGAGTAGGAATGAGCAGTTCTTC,CASSFQISGSRNEQFF
-,TRBJ2-5,TRBV5-1,-,13,TGCGCCAGCAGCGGCCCTTCTGCCGAGACCCAGTACTTC,CASSGPSAETQYF
few,TRBJ2-1,TRBV29-1,TRBD2,14,TGCAGCGCCACCACCCTAGCGGGAGTGAGTGAGCAGTTCTTC,CSATTLAGVSEQFF
few,TRBJ2-7,TRBV7-2,TRBD1,15,TGTGCCAGCAGCCTCGACAGGGGGTTGGCCTACGAGCAGTACTTC,CASSLDRGLAYEQYF
-,TRBJ2-1,TRBV2,TRBD2,15,TGTGCCAGCACACCGGCAGCGGGAGTTGACAATGAGCAGTTCTTC,CASTPAAGVDNEQFF
-,TRBJ2-1,TRBV24-1,-,17,TGTGCCACCAGTGATTTAACGGGGGAGATGGGATACAATGAGCAGTTCTTC,CATSDLTGEMGYNEQFF
-,TRBJ2-2,TRBV7-8,-,13,TGTGCCAGCAGAATAAGCTGGACCGGGGAGCTGTTTTTT,CASRISWTGELFF
-,TRBJ2-1,TRBV5-8,-,15,TGTGCCAGCAGCTCCCCCGCTCGCCCCTACAATGAGCAGTTCTTC,CASSSPARPYNEQFF
many,TRBJ2-1,TRBV7-2,-,13,TGTGCCAGCAGCTTTCGGACTAACAATGAGCAGTTCTTC,CASSFRTNNEQFF
-,TRBJ2-1,TRBV27,TRBD2,17,TGTGCCAGCAGTTTTTGGGGACTAGCTTCCCTTAGGAATGAGCAGTTCTTC,CASSFWGLASLRNEQFF
many,TRBJ1-2,TRBV12-3/TRBV12-4,TRBD1,14,TGTGCCAGCAGTACGGACAGGGTGGGCTATGGCTACACCTTC,CASSTDRVGYGYTF
many,TRBJ2-5,TRBV6-2/TRBV6-3,TRBD1,14,TGTGCCAGCAGTTACGGACAGGCTAGCGAGACCCAGTACTTC,CASSYGQASETQYF
-,TRBJ2-7,TRBV30,-,13,TGTGCCTGGAGTGCACTCGGAACCTACGAGCAGTACTTC,CAWSALGTYEQYF
few,TRBJ2-3,TRBV5-4,TRBD2,16,TGTGCCAGCAGCGCTCCTAGCGGGACTAGCACAGATACGCAGTATTTT,CASSAPSGTSTDTQYF
few,TRBJ1-4,TRBV28,TRBD1,15,TGTGCCAGCAGTTTAACTGGACAGGGGGGTGAAAAACTGTTTTTT,CASSLTGQGGEKLFF
-,TRBJ1-1,TRBV7-2,-,16,TGTGCCAGCAGCTACCCCGAGGGGAATCTGAACACTGAAGCTTTCTTT,CASSYPEGNLNTEAFF
few,TRBJ2-1,TRBV5-1,-,12,TGCGCCAGCACCGTGGCAGGGAATGAGCAGTTCTTC,CASTVAGNEQFF
-,TRBJ2-7,TRBV15,-,15,TGTGCCACCAGCAGAGGGAAGGACCCGAGGGGTGAGCAGTACTTC,CATSRGKDPRGEQYF
-,TRBJ1-6,TRBV20-1,-,13,TGCAGTGCTACTACAGGGACTAATTCACCCCTCCACTTT,CSATTGTNSPLHF